Below, one TCR beta chain is given with its context. Its antigen is unidentified. Germline-derived CDR1 and CDR2 are SGHTA and FQGNSA. The V gene end was trimmed by 2 bases and the J gene end by 1 base; junction bases not matched to a gene: 2. This CDR3 has 15 amino acids. The source of the sample is a study of cytomegalovirus exposure and HLA in healthy donors. General observations from the study: A later analysis appeared to link common viral pathogens to several of the most significant clusters. A few of the chains that were CMV-associated were confirmed in vitro to be specific for CMV antigens.

The PCR employed 60 Vbeta primers together with 13 Jbeta primers. Assay used: immunoSEQ multiplex PCR; TCRdb lists only in-frame clones, some missing. The repertoire includes about 50,000 clones, about 82% of them detected once, and 1.6% sits in the top ten. The TCR comes from a man aged 25 to 45 in good health and CMV-seronegative. This chain connects TRBV7-2 to TRBJ2-7, with 10 bases fitting TRBD1. The sequenced sample consisted of PBMCs. The DNA for the CDR3 is TGTGCCAGCAGCTTATGGACAGGGGGATCCTACGAGCAGTACTTC. As protein: CASSLWTGGSYEQYF.